Shown below are 26 T cell receptor beta chains from a single sample sequenced in a study of response to subunit inactivated influenza vaccine. MiXCR, run by TCRdb on the RT-PCR reads, gives a single entry per CDR3 protein. The repertoire includes fewer than 600,000 distinct CDR3 sequences, more than 7% of them detected once, and 13% sits in the top ten. Here the sequenced sample was PBMCs from blood, taken approximately 25 months after vaccination. The origin of the receptors is a man aged 45-69 years who received an inactivated influenza vaccine.

The rearrangement links TRBV7-2 to TRBJ2-5, with D uncertain. CDR3 length equals 11 residues. Germline V gives CDR1 SGHTA, CDR2 FQGNSA. Between the trimmed V and J ends, which lost 4 bases and 7 bases, there was a span of 7 bases. DNA of the CDR3: TGTGCCAGCAGCTCCGTCGGGACCCAGTACTTC. Translating it yields CASSSVGTQYF.

This clonotype has a count of ten or more. The genes are TRBV5-1 and TRBJ2-7; 7 nucleotides match TRBD2. V shed 0 bases and J 12 bases; nucleotides not matched to a gene: 9. In germline, CDR1 is SGHRS, CDR2 YFSETQ. The CDR3 runs to 13 residues. The CDR3 here is CASSLALAGEVYF. CDR3 DNA: TGCGCCAGCAGCTTGGCCCTCGCGGGAGAAGTGTACTTC. Variable domain in full (rest from reference TRBV5-1 and TRBJ2-7): KAGVTQTPRYLIKTRGQQVTLSCSPISGHRSVSWYQQTPGQGLQFLFEYFSETQRNKGNFPGRFSGRQFSNSRSEMNVSTLELGDSALYLCASSLALAGEVYFGPGTRLTVT.

The sample holds a few counts of this clonotype. The genes are TRBV9 and TRBJ2-7; maybe TRBD2 (6 bases). V lost 4 bases to trimming and J lost 6 bases, with 11 bases between them. Germline values: CDR1 SGDLS, CDR2 YYNGEE. The CDR3 consists of 12 residues. The CDR3 reads CASSPGGAEQYF. The CDR3 nucleotides read TGTGCCAGCAGCCCCGGAGGGGCCGAGCAGTACTTC.

This clonotype was seen a handful of times. The junction does not match germline at one end; this may be a read error. The chain uses TRBV20-1 and TRBJ1-2; D may be TRBD1 (6 bases). This CDR3 contains 9 residues. CDR1 is DFQATT, CDR2 SNEGSKA, per germline (reference sequence). This CDR3 is CSARGGLHF. Here the CDR3 DNA reads TGCAGTGCTAGGGGGGGCCTACATTTC.

The gene calls are TRBV4-3 and TRBJ1-2; D remains ambiguous. Germline-derived CDR1 and CDR2 are LGHNA and YSLEER. With 1 base removed from V and 6 bases from J, the gap between germline ends came to 12 bases. The CDR3 has 14 amino acids. The chain's CDR3 is CASSQVLRRNGYTF. The CDR3 region has the DNA TGCGCCAGCAGCCAAGTTTTAAGACGGAATGGCTACACCTTC.

This clonotype was detected many times. The chain couples TRBV29-1 to TRBJ2-1; a weak D match, TRBD1 (5 bases). Germline V gene data show CDR1 as SQVTM and CDR2 as ANQGSEA. The CDR3 loop spans 12 amino acids. Deletions cut 6 bases from V and 4 bases from J, with 10 bases between. DNA for the CDR3: TGCAGCGTGTTACAGGATTACAATGAGCAGTTCTTC. Amino acid sequence: CSVLQDYNEQFF.

The chain employs TRBV5-1 and TRBJ1-1; the D gene is possibly TRBD1 (6 bases). Germline loops: CDR1 SGHRS, CDR2 YFSETQ. There are 13 residues in the CDR3. Between the trimmed V and J ends, which lost 5 bases and 8 bases, there was a span of 16 bases. For the CDR3, the DNA is TGCGCCAGCAGTGAAATGGACAGCCAAGAAGCTTTCTTT. Encoded protein: CASSEMDSQEAFF.

The CDR3 sequence: CASSLRTGAAEGYTF. In DNA form, the CDR3 reads TGTGCCAGCTCACTAAGGACAGGGGCGGCGGAAGGCTACACCTTC. The V call is TRBV18, the J call TRBJ1-2; 9 bases match TRBD1. The CDR3 loop spans 15 amino acids. Germline V gene sequence: CDR1 KGHSH, CDR2 LQKENI. Trimming cost V 4 bases and J 8 bases; bases outside gene matches: 11.

The chain recombines TRBV7-6 with TRBJ2-6; D remains unclear. Deletions cut 1 base from V and 0 bases from J, with 7 bases between. The CDR3 length is 16 residues. CDR1 and CDR2 from the germline V gene are SGHVS and FNYEAQ. CDR3 in amino acids: CASSLESASGANVLTF. The CDR3 coding sequence is TGTGCCAGCAGCTTAGAGTCTGCCTCTGGGGCCAACGTCCTGACTTTC.

The J gene is TRBJ2-5, the V gene TRBV7-2; TRBD1 aligns across 9 bases. This CDR3 is built from 14 residues. After removal of 5 bases from V and 4 bases from J, the junction contained 5 bases not matched to a gene. CDR1 is SGHTA, CDR2 FQGNSA, per germline. The CDR3 DNA reads as TGTGCCAGCAGCCGTGACAGGGGGGGAGAGACCCAGTACTTC. Its translation: CASSRDRGGETQYF.

In this sample, this clonotype turned up many times. This chain joins TRBV10-3 and TRBJ2-5; 8 bases map to TRBD2. The junction had 6 bases not matched to a gene; V was cut back by 10 bases and J by 2 bases. The germline V gene has CDR1 ENHRY and CDR2 SYGVKD. The length of the CDR3 is 13 residues. CDR3 sequence reads: CASSGGGQETQYF. The CDR3, as DNA: TGTGCCAGTTCCGGGGGGGGTCAAGAGACCCAGTACTTC.

This clonotype was counted a few times. CDR3: CASSAGTATNEKLFF. In DNA form, the CDR3 reads TGCGCCAGCAGCGCTGGGACAGCAACTAATGAAAAACTGTTTTTT. This chain uses TRBV5-1 with TRBJ1-4; 7 bases are shared with TRBD1. The CDR3 has 15 amino acids. The trim removed 4 bases at V and 0 bases at J, leaving 3 bases unmatched. Germline CDR1 reads SGHRS; CDR2 reads YFSETQ.

The sample holds a few counts of this clonotype. V gene TRBV7-2 combines with J gene TRBJ1-1, with a possible D match to TRBD1 (5 bases). The V end was cut by 2 bases, the J end by 8 bases, with 15 bases between. From germline, CDR1 is SGHTA and CDR2 FQGNSA. The CDR3 covers 14 residues. This CDR3 reads CASSLSWGSGEAFF. The DNA of the CDR3 is TGTGCCAGCAGCTTATCGTGGGGTTCAGGGGAAGCTTTCTTT.

This chain's CDR3 is CATSRDPGTQYF. Written as DNA, the CDR3 is TGTGCCACCAGCAGAGATCCGGGTACGCAGTATTTT. The V gene is TRBV15, the J gene TRBJ2-3; D unclear. CDR1 is LNHNV and CDR2 is YYDKDF in the germline V gene (reference sequence). The CDR3 contains 12 residues. Trimming removed 0 bases from V and 8 bases from J, with 6 bases in between.

This clonotype was counted at least ten times. The V and J genes are TRBV12-3 or TRBV12-4 and TRBJ2-2; 7 bases map to TRBD2. The CDR3 runs to 15 residues. Unmatched junction bases numbered 7, after V lost 3 bases and J lost 6 bases. As DNA, the CDR3 is TGTGCCAGCAGTTTTTGGCAGGGAGGGGCCGGGGAGCTGTTTTTT. Translation: CASSFWQGGAGELFF.

This chain joins TRBV6-6 and TRBJ1-1; D is undetermined. The CDR3 consists of 13 residues. CDR1 MNHNY and CDR2 SVGAGI come from the germline V gene (reference sequence). Trimming took 6 bases from V and 7 from J, leaving 15 bases between them. Written as DNA, the CDR3 is TGTGCCAGCAGACCGGGGAGTCAGAATGAAGCTTTCTTT. Translation gives CASRPGSQNEAFF.

This clonotype has at least ten counts. The chain has TRBV10-3 and TRBJ2-5; possibly TRBD2 for D (6 bases). CDR3 size: 14 residues. CDR1 and CDR2 (germline): ENHRY, SYGVKD. V lost 5 bases to trimming and J lost 3 bases, with 13 bases between them. Written as DNA, the CDR3 is TGTGCCATCAGTTCGACGGGACTCAAAGAGACCCAGTACTTC. Its translation is CAISSTGLKETQYF.

This clonotype was seen more than once but under ten times. The V call is TRBV19, the J call TRBJ2-7; D remains ambiguous. This CDR3 has 13 amino acids. V was cut by 3 bases and J by 1 base, with 7 bases left in between. Germline CDR1 reads LNHDA; CDR2 reads SQIVND (reference sequence). The CDR3 sequence is CASSIGSSYEQYF. In DNA form, the CDR3 reads TGTGCCAGTAGTATTGGCAGTTCCTACGAGCAGTACTTC.

Only a few counts were recorded for this clonotype. The chain has TRBV29-1 and TRBJ2-5; D may correspond to TRBD1 or TRBD2 (6 bases each). V was cut by 4 bases and J by 4 bases, with 10 bases left in between. Germline CDR1 SQVTM, CDR2 ANQGSEA. This CDR3 region has 12 residues. CDR3 amino acids: CSVAWGAETQYF. The DNA of the CDR3 is TGCAGCGTTGCATGGGGGGCAGAGACCCAGTACTTC.

The chain uses TRBV28 and TRBJ2-7, with 10 positions matching TRBD1. Germline trimming cut 8 bases from V and 3 bases from J; bases unmatched to any gene: 4. Germline V lookup: CDR1 MDHEN, CDR2 SYDVKM. The CDR3 contains 13 residues. In DNA, the CDR3 is TGTGCCAGCCATAGGACAGGGGGCTACGAGCAGTACTTC. As protein: CASHRTGGYEQYF.

This clonotype showed up just a few times. V usage is TRBV7-2 and J usage is TRBJ2-5; 8 bases fit TRBD1. The CDR3 has 16 amino acids. V gave up 2 bases and J gave up 3 bases; unmatched junction bases: 8. Germline assignment: CDR1 SGHTA and CDR2 FQGNSA. The CDR3 loop reads CASSLSPRTGKETQYF. The CDR3 bases are TGTGCCAGCAGCTTATCCCCACGGACAGGGAAAGAGACCCAGTACTTC.

This clonotype was picked up many times. The chain combines TRBV10-3 with TRBJ2-3, with 11 bases lining up with TRBD2. Unmatched junction bases numbered 5, after V lost 2 bases and J lost 4 bases. Germline values: CDR1 ENHRY, CDR2 SYGVKD. This CDR3 has 16 residues. The CDR3 DNA reads TGTGCCATCAGTGAGAAACTAGCGGGAGCTTCAGATACGCAGTATTTT. Its translation: CAISEKLAGASDTQYF.

This clonotype has just a few counts. V is TRBV20-1 and J is TRBJ2-2; TRBD2 might be the D (6 bases). This CDR3 is 16 amino acids long. V was clipped by 0 bases and J by 1 base, with 12 bases between them. The germline V gene encodes CDR1 DFQATT and CDR2 SNEGSKA (reference sequence). DNA of the CDR3: TGCAGTGCTAGAGATTGGACTATGCTGAACACCGGGGAGCTGTTTTTT. Its protein is CSARDWTMLNTGELFF.

The rearrangement joins TRBV5-1 to TRBJ1-6; D call uncertain. V was pared by 0 bases and J by 9 bases, with 13 bases between. The CDR3 is 15 amino acids. Germline V lookup: CDR1 SGHRS, CDR2 YFSETQ. The CDR3 DNA reads as TGCGCCAGCAGCTTGGTTGGGGATAGAGCTTCACCCCTCCACTTT. Protein product: CASSLVGDRASPLHF.

The chain is built from TRBV4-3 and TRBJ1-1, with unresolved D. Between the trimmed V and J ends, which lost 1 base and 1 base, there was a span of 10 bases. CDR3 length: 15 amino acids. The germline V gene encodes CDR1 LGHNA and CDR2 YSLEER. The CDR3 nucleotides read TGCGCCAGCAGCCAAGGCGTACAGAGGAACACTGAAGCTTTCTTT. Its protein is CASSQGVQRNTEAFF.

The rearrangement joins TRBV29-1 to TRBJ2-1; D assignment may be TRBD1 or TRBD2 (6 bases each). CDR3 length equals 12 residues. The germline V gene has CDR1 SQVTM and CDR2 ANQGSEA. Trimming removed 3 bases from V and 6 bases from J, with 9 bases in between. In DNA, the CDR3 is TGCAGCGTTGAGGAGGGGGGCAATGAGCAGTTCTTC. Protein product: CSVEEGGNEQFF.